This TCR beta chain was identified in a study of T cell responses to AZD1222 COVID-19 vaccine. General study findings and limits: After two AZD1222 doses, spike-specific TCR breadth and depth rose versus day 0.

Trimming took 6 bases from V and 0 from J, leaving 12 bases between them. The CDR3 extends over 15 amino acids. From germline, CDR1 is SNHLY and CDR2 FYNNEI. This clone has just one count. As yet, its antigen is unknown. The repertoire was sequenced with immunoSEQ multiplex PCR; TCRdb's copy has only in-frame clones and lacks some. The profile covers 95,000 to 150,000 clones, with approximately 85% appearing a single time and over 8% taken by the ten largest. J is TRBJ1-3 and V is TRBV2, with D possibly matching TRBD1 (6 bases). Specimen: peripheral blood, collected on day 0 of AZD1222 vaccination. This sequence originates from an adult in good health. Here the CDR3 reads CASRVDRSSGNTIYF. The DNA for the CDR3 is TGTGCCAGCAGGGTGGACAGAAGCTCTGGAAACACCATATATTTT. Using reference TRBV2 and TRBJ1-3 for the parts outside the CDR3, the full variable domain is EPEVTQTPSHQVTQMGQEVILRCVPISNHLYFYWYRQILGQKVEFLVSFYNNEISEKSEIFDDQFSVERPDGSNFTLKIRSTKLEDSAMYFCASRVDRSSGNTIYFGEGSWLTVV.